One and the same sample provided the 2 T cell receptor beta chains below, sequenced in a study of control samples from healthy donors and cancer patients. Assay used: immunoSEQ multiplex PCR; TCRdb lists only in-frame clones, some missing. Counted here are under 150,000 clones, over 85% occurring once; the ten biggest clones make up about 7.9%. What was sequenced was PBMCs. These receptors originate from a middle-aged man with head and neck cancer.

The CDR3 nucleotides are TGTGCCAGCGGAAGAGTAGGTAATGAAAAACTGTTTTTT. This gives the protein CASGRVGNEKLFF. V usage is TRBV7-9 and J usage is TRBJ1-4; D unresolved. The germline CDR1 and CDR2 sequences are SEHNR and FQNEAQ (reference sequence). The germline V and J ends were trimmed by 8 bases and 4 bases, with 11 bases remaining between them. The CDR3 spans 13 residues. Full variable domain (outside the CDR3, taken from reference TRBV7-9 and TRBJ1-4): DTGVSQNPRHKITKRGQNVTFRCDPISEHNRLYWYRQTLGQGPEFLTYFQNEAQLEKSRLLSDRFSAERPKGSFSTLEIQRTEQGDSAMYLCASGRVGNEKLFFGSGTQLSVL.

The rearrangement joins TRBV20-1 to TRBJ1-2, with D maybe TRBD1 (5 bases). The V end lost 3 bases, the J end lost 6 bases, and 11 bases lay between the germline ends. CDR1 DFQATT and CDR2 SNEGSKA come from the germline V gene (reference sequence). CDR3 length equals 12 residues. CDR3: CSASRGVDGYTF. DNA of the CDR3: TGCAGTGCTAGTAGGGGAGTCGATGGCTACACCTTC.